The T cell receptor beta chain under discussion was sequenced for a study of CD8 T cells in ankylosing spondylitis. Whole-study findings and limits: The clones that were linked to disease were reported to be significantly enriched in matched synovial fluid samples from ankylosing spondylitis patients. In reactive arthritis synovial fluid and blood, some motif variants had been reported before. The study identified a TCR beta motif of fewer than 10 highly homologous variants that appeared characteristic of ankylosing spondylitis blood.

This clonotype came up many times. The antigen remains unidentified. V shed 2 bases and J shed 5 bases, with 13 bases lying between them. The CDR3 consists of 13 residues. CDR1 DFQATT and CDR2 SNEGSKA come from the germline V gene (reference sequence). In making TCR beta libraries, quantitative 5'-RACE with molecular barcodes was used. Using its own MiXCR run on the 5' RACE reads, TCRdb lists one record per CDR3 protein. The sample includes more than 400,000 distinct CDR3 sequences, approximately 5% of them seen just once. This TCR was sampled from a male donor with ankylosing spondylitis. The chain joins TRBV20-1 to TRBJ2-7; D tentatively fits TRBD1 or TRBD2 (6 bases each). The sequenced sample consisted of blood, either unsorted or a sorted T cell fraction (not recorded which). The DNA for the CDR3 is TGCAGTGCTAGATCCGGGGGCCCCCACGAGCAGTACTTC. This translates into CSARSGGPHEQYF.